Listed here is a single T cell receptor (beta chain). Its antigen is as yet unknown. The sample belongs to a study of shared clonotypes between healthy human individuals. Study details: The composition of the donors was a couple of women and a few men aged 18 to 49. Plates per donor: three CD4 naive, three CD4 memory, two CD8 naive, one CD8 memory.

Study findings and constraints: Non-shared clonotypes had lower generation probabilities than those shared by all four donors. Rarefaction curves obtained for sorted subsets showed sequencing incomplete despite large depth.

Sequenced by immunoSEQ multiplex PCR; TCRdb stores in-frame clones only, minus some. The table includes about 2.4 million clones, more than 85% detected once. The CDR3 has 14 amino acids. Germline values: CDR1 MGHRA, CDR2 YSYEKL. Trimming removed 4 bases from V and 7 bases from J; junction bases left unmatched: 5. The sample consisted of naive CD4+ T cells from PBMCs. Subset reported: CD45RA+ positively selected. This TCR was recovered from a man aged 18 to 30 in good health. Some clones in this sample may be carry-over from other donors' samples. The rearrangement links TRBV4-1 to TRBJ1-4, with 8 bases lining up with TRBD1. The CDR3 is CASSLGQGSEKLFF. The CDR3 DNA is TGCGCCAGCAGCCTCGGACAGGGTAGTGAAAAACTGTTTTTT.